The TCR beta chain described here comes from a study of cytomegalovirus exposure and HLA in healthy donors. The PCR was carried out with 60 Vbeta primers and 13 Jbeta primers. The assay was immunoSEQ multiplex PCR, and TCRdb's table has in-frame clones only and misses some. The table has 130,000 to 150,000 clones, 70% to 85% seen once. CDR3 size: 16 residues. V was trimmed by 3 bases and J by 0 bases, leaving 12 bases between them. Germline values: CDR1 KGHSH, CDR2 LQKENI. Remarks on this clone: The antigen remains undetermined.

Broader study findings: Later on, an analysis tied 15,000 to 20,000 TCR beta sequences to HLA alleles at 0.05 false discovery rate.

The TCR originated in a woman in her forties or fifties in good health and CMV-seropositive. The source material was PBMCs. The V call is TRBV18, the J call TRBJ1-3; a possible D gene is TRBD1 (5 bases). The CDR3 region is CASSPSTVSSGNTIYF. CDR3 coding DNA: TGTGCCAGCTCACCCTCGACAGTTAGCTCTGGAAACACCATATATTTT.